The rows below give T cell receptor beta chains drawn from one sample of a study of CD8+CD57+ T cells in acquired aplastic anemia. TCRdb processed the reads anew with MiXCR; each CDR3 protein has one entry. The sample yields approximately 300,000 distinct CDR3 sequences, roughly 59% seen once. The sequenced sample consisted of sorted CD4+, CD8+, or CD8+CD57+ T cells (not recorded which) from PBMCs. These TCRs come from a human donor with aplastic anemia. The CDR3 runs from the conserved cysteine through the conserved F or W. The D gene is left open where the match is weak. The listing skips clone size in some rows; elsewhere it reads once, few, many or a size class.

TRBV7-2	14	TRBJ1-1	once	NA	TGTGCCAGCAGCCCCTCAGGACCGTACACTGAAGCTTTCTTT	CASSPSGPYTEAFF
TRBV19	14	TRBJ2-3	NA	NA	TGTGCCAGTAGTAAATTACCACGCACAGATACGCAGTATTTT	CASSKLPRTDTQYF
TRBV7-2	13	TRBJ2-5	once	NA	TGTGCCAGCAGCCAGCGTTACCAAGAGACCCAGTACTTC	CASSQRYQETQYF
TRBV6-4	15	TRBJ2-1	NA	TRBD2	TGTGCCAGCGGTCGGGGAGCGGGGCAGCCCAATGAGCAGTTCTTC	CASGRGAGQPNEQFF
TRBV7-9	16	TRBJ1-1	NA	TRBD1	TGTGCCAGCAGCTTAGTTAGGGCAGGGGGGAACACTGAAGCTTTCTTT	CASSLVRAGGNTEAFF
TRBV10-1	14	TRBJ2-6	NA	TRBD1	TGTGCCAGCATGCCGGGACAGGGGACCAACGTCCTGACTTTC	CASMPGQGTNVLTF
TRBV9	15	TRBJ2-1	once	NA	TGTGCCAGCAGCCGGGCGGAGGGCAGTTTCAATGAGCAGTTCTTC	CASSRAEGSFNEQFF
TRBV20-1	14	TRBJ2-7	few	TRBD1	TGCAGTGCTAGCCTCCCGGGACAGGCCTACGAGCAGTACTTC	CSASLPGQAYEQYF
TRBV24-1	14	TRBJ2-5	NA	NA	TGTGCCACCAGTGACTCGGGCGGAGCAGGGACCCAGTACTTC	CATSDSGGAGTQYF
TRBV19	10	TRBJ1-1	many	NA	TGTGCCGCAGGGAGGGCTGAAGCTTTCTTT	CAAGRAEAFF
TRBV20-1	14	TRBJ2-6	NA	NA	TGCAGTGCTTATCCCCCGGGGGGGGCCAACGTCCTGACTTTC	CSAYPPGGANVLTF
TRBV7-9	15	TRBJ2-3	many	NA	TGTGCCAGCAGTCCCGGTGGAAGCAGCACAGATACGCAGTATTTT	CASSPGGSSTDTQYF
TRBV12-3/TRBV12-4	14	TRBJ2-1	many	TRBD2	TGTGCCAGCAGTTTCCGACTAGCGGGAACTGAGCAGTTCTTC	CASSFRLAGTEQFF
TRBV2	13	TRBJ1-6	NA	NA	TGTGCCAGCAGTGATAGTCCGGGTAGACCCCTCCACTTT	CASSDSPGRPLHF
TRBV2	15	TRBJ1-2	NA	TRBD1	TGTGCCAGCAGCTTAACGGTCGGGACAGACTATGGCTACACCTTC	CASSLTVGTDYGYTF
TRBV25-1	14	TRBJ1-6	NA	TRBD1	TGTGCCAGCAGTGAAGGGACAGGGGTTTCACAGCTCCACTTT	CASSEGTGVSQLHF
TRBV24-1	15	TRBJ1-2	NA	NA	TGTGCCACCAGTGATCCCCTCCGGGGAGGGTGGGGCTACACCTTC	CATSDPLRGGWGYTF
TRBV5-1	15	TRBJ2-3	NA	TRBD1	TGCGCCAGCAGCTCGGCGGACAGGGGGACAGATACGCAGTATTTT	CASSSADRGTDTQYF
TRBV7-3	13	TRBJ1-2	few	NA	TGCGCCAGCAGCCAAGATTTGGCCTATGGCTACACCTTC	CASSQDLAYGYTF
TRBV7-9	16	TRBJ2-4	many	NA	TGTGCCAGCAGCTTAGAGGGGATCGGAGCCAAAAACATTCAGTACTTC	CASSLEGIGAKNIQYF
TRBV5-6	17	TRBJ1-2	NA	NA	TGTGCCAGCAGCTTGTTGGGTAGATGGGAGACTGGCTATGGCTACACCTTC	CASSLLGRWETGYGYTF
TRBV7-8	19	TRBJ2-6	NA	TRBD1	TGTGCCAGCAGCTTAGTAGGGACAGGCTGGATTGCTGGGGCCAACGTCCTGACTTTC	CASSLVGTGWIAGANVLTF